These T cell receptor beta chains were read from a single sample in a study of T cell repertoires in cytomegalovirus infection. Using its own MiXCR run on the reads, TCRdb lists one record per CDR3 protein. Of just under 300,000 distinct CDR3 sequences in the sample, 8% to 10% were seen once. The sequenced material came from PBMCs. Receptor source: a human donor in good health (CMV status not recorded). Some clones in this sample may be carry-over from other donors' samples. CDR3s include the opening cysteine and the closing phenylalanine or tryptophan. A D gene is named only where the DNA matches it firmly. Only some rows state a clone size, as once, few, many or a class for expanded clones.

cdr3_nt: TGTGCCAGCAGTCCACCCGACAGGGGAGTGACAGATACGCAGTATTTT; cdr3_aa: CASSPPDRGVTDTQYF; d_call: TRBD1; clone_size: many; v_call: TRBV28; cdr3_length: 16; j_call: TRBJ2-3
cdr3_nt: TGCAGTGGATGGGGGATGAACACTGAAGCTTTCTTT; cdr3_aa: CSGWGMNTEAFF; d_call: NA; clone_size: NA; v_call: TRBV20-1; cdr3_length: 12; j_call: TRBJ1-1
cdr3_nt: TGTGCCAGCAGGGGGGAGCTCTCCTATAATTCACCCCTCCACTTT; cdr3_aa: CASRGELSYNSPLHF; d_call: NA; clone_size: many; v_call: TRBV2; cdr3_length: 15; j_call: TRBJ1-6
cdr3_nt: TGTGCCAGCAGCCCGGGGACAGGGGGCTTGGGTTTCTCCGAGCAGTACTTC; cdr3_aa: CASSPGTGGLGFSEQYF; d_call: TRBD1; clone_size: once; v_call: TRBV5-4; cdr3_length: 17; j_call: TRBJ2-7
cdr3_nt: TGTGCCAGCACCGAGACAGGGGCCCTCTACGAGCAGTACTTC; cdr3_aa: CASTETGALYEQYF; d_call: TRBD1; clone_size: few; v_call: TRBV7-9; cdr3_length: 14; j_call: TRBJ2-7
cdr3_nt: TGTGCCAGCAGCCAAGGACGGAGGACAGTGAATGAAAAACTGTTTTTT; cdr3_aa: CASSQGRRTVNEKLFF; d_call: NA; clone_size: few; v_call: TRBV4-1; cdr3_length: 16; j_call: TRBJ1-4
cdr3_nt: TGCAGCGGGGGAAAACCGGGATATTCGAACACTGAAGCTTTCTTT; cdr3_aa: CSGGKPGYSNTEAFF; d_call: NA; clone_size: few; v_call: TRBV29-1; cdr3_length: 15; j_call: TRBJ1-1
cdr3_nt: TGTGCCAGCAGCTTAATAGTCAACACCGGGGAGCTGTTTTTT; cdr3_aa: CASSLIVNTGELFF; d_call: NA; clone_size: NA; v_call: TRBV7-6; cdr3_length: 14; j_call: TRBJ2-2
cdr3_nt: TGTGCCAGCAGCCCGCCCTTCCGCACAGATACGCAGTATTTT; cdr3_aa: CASSPPFRTDTQYF; d_call: NA; clone_size: NA; v_call: TRBV5-4; cdr3_length: 14; j_call: TRBJ2-3
cdr3_nt: TGTGCCAGCAGCTTGGCCGTGGACCAATACACAGATACGCAGTATTTT; cdr3_aa: CASSLAVDQYTDTQYF; d_call: NA; clone_size: many; v_call: TRBV5-8; cdr3_length: 16; j_call: TRBJ2-3
cdr3_nt: TGTGCCAGCAGCCAAGGAAGCGGGGGACAACAAGAGACCCAGTACTTC; cdr3_aa: CASSQGSGGQQETQYF; d_call: TRBD2; clone_size: few; v_call: TRBV3-1; cdr3_length: 16; j_call: TRBJ2-5
cdr3_nt: TGCAGTGCTAGACCGGGGGGGGGAGGGCAGCCCCAGCATTTT; cdr3_aa: CSARPGGGGQPQHF; d_call: NA; clone_size: many; v_call: TRBV20-1; cdr3_length: 14; j_call: TRBJ1-5
cdr3_nt: TGTGCCAGCAGCTTAATCCAGGGGACCCACAATGAGCAGTTCTTC; cdr3_aa: CASSLIQGTHNEQFF; d_call: NA; clone_size: NA; v_call: TRBV7-8; cdr3_length: 15; j_call: TRBJ2-1
cdr3_nt: TGTGCCAGCACGCGGGGATACAATGAGCAGTTCTTC; cdr3_aa: CASTRGYNEQFF; d_call: NA; clone_size: many; v_call: TRBV12-3/TRBV12-4; cdr3_length: 12; j_call: TRBJ2-1
cdr3_nt: TGTGCCAGCAGTAGACAACAGGGGACCTATGGCTACACCTTC; cdr3_aa: CASSRQQGTYGYTF; d_call: TRBD1; clone_size: many; v_call: TRBV6-5; cdr3_length: 14; j_call: TRBJ1-2
cdr3_nt: TGTGCCAGCAGTGAACACCTACCCACACAGGAGACCCAGTACTTC; cdr3_aa: CASSEHLPTQETQYF; d_call: NA; clone_size: many; v_call: TRBV25-1; cdr3_length: 15; j_call: TRBJ2-5
cdr3_nt: TGCAGTGCTACCGGGACAGGGAGAGGAAAACTGTTTTTT; cdr3_aa: CSATGTGRGKLFF; d_call: TRBD1; clone_size: NA; v_call: TRBV20-1; cdr3_length: 13; j_call: TRBJ1-4
cdr3_nt: TGCAGTGCTAGAGATCGGGACAGGGGGCCGAAAGAGACCCAGTACTTC; cdr3_aa: CSARDRDRGPKETQYF; d_call: TRBD1; clone_size: NA; v_call: TRBV20-1; cdr3_length: 16; j_call: TRBJ2-5
cdr3_nt: TGTGCCAGCAGGGTGCAGGGGGCCGTTGAAAAACTGTTTTTT; cdr3_aa: CASRVQGAVEKLFF; d_call: TRBD1; clone_size: many; v_call: TRBV12-3/TRBV12-4; cdr3_length: 14; j_call: TRBJ1-4
cdr3_nt: TGTGCCAGCAGCCTACCACTAGGGTCCACCGGGGAGCTGTTTTTT; cdr3_aa: CASSLPLGSTGELFF; d_call: NA; clone_size: many; v_call: TRBV7-2; cdr3_length: 15; j_call: TRBJ2-2
cdr3_nt: TGTGCCAGCAGTTTTAATCGCGGGGGGGCAGATACGCAGTATTTT; cdr3_aa: CASSFNRGGADTQYF; d_call: TRBD2; clone_size: many; v_call: TRBV12-3/TRBV12-4; cdr3_length: 15; j_call: TRBJ2-3
cdr3_nt: TGTGCCAGCGGGACAGGGATGGATAATTCACCCCTCCACTTT; cdr3_aa: CASGTGMDNSPLHF; d_call: TRBD1; clone_size: NA; v_call: TRBV7-8; cdr3_length: 14; j_call: TRBJ1-6
cdr3_nt: TGTGCCAGCAGCTTATCAGGGTTCTATGGCTACACCTTC; cdr3_aa: CASSLSGFYGYTF; d_call: NA; clone_size: many; v_call: TRBV7-9; cdr3_length: 13; j_call: TRBJ1-2
cdr3_nt: TGTGCCAGCAGTTCGACAGGGGAAGAGACCCAGTACTTC; cdr3_aa: CASSSTGEETQYF; d_call: TRBD1; clone_size: many; v_call: TRBV28; cdr3_length: 13; j_call: TRBJ2-5
cdr3_nt: TGTGCCAGCAGCTTAGCGGGGGCCTTTTTATATGGCTACACCTTC; cdr3_aa: CASSLAGAFLYGYTF; d_call: NA; clone_size: many; v_call: TRBV7-9; cdr3_length: 15; j_call: TRBJ1-2
cdr3_nt: TGCAGTGCCCGATCGGAGGGAGGCGACTACAATGAGCAGTTCTTC; cdr3_aa: CSARSEGGDYNEQFF; d_call: NA; clone_size: many; v_call: TRBV20-1; cdr3_length: 15; j_call: TRBJ2-1
cdr3_nt: TGTGCCAGCAGCTTAGTTAGGGGCAGCGCCTATGGCTACACCTTC; cdr3_aa: CASSLVRGSAYGYTF; d_call: NA; clone_size: many; v_call: TRBV7-2; cdr3_length: 15; j_call: TRBJ1-2
cdr3_nt: TGTGCCAGCCTCAATCCACCAACGGAGACCCAGTACTTC; cdr3_aa: CASLNPPTETQYF; d_call: NA; clone_size: many; v_call: TRBV6-2/TRBV6-3; cdr3_length: 13; j_call: TRBJ2-5
cdr3_nt: TGTGCCAGCAGTGGAAGGGGGGACCTGAGACAGGGCTCCTACAATGAGCAGTTCTTC; cdr3_aa: CASSGRGDLRQGSYNEQFF; d_call: NA; clone_size: NA; v_call: TRBV2; cdr3_length: 19; j_call: TRBJ2-1
cdr3_nt: TGTGCCAGCAGCTTAGTGGGACAGGTCCTTAGAAATAATGAAAAACTGTTTTTT; cdr3_aa: CASSLVGQVLRNNEKLFF; d_call: TRBD1; clone_size: many; v_call: TRBV7-8; cdr3_length: 18; j_call: TRBJ1-4
cdr3_nt: TGCAGTGCTAGAGTGCCGGGACGGTCCTACGAGCAGTACTTC; cdr3_aa: CSARVPGRSYEQYF; d_call: NA; clone_size: few; v_call: TRBV20-1; cdr3_length: 14; j_call: TRBJ2-7
cdr3_nt: TGCAGTGTTCCCCAGGACAGGGAGTTTGGCAATCAGCCCCAGCATTTT; cdr3_aa: CSVPQDREFGNQPQHF; d_call: TRBD1; clone_size: NA; v_call: TRBV20-1; cdr3_length: 16; j_call: TRBJ1-5
cdr3_nt: TGTGCCAGCAGCTTAGATTTGTGGTATGGCTACACCTTC; cdr3_aa: CASSLDLWYGYTF; d_call: NA; clone_size: few; v_call: TRBV7-9; cdr3_length: 13; j_call: TRBJ1-2
cdr3_nt: TGTGCCATCAGGACTAGCGCCAGCTCCTACAATGAGCAGTTCTTC; cdr3_aa: CAIRTSASSYNEQFF; d_call: TRBD2; clone_size: NA; v_call: TRBV10-3; cdr3_length: 15; j_call: TRBJ2-1
cdr3_nt: TGTGCCAGCAGTGCATTAGCGGGGGGTTCGAGCTCCTACAATGAGCAGTTCTTC; cdr3_aa: CASSALAGGSSSYNEQFF; d_call: TRBD2; clone_size: NA; v_call: TRBV2; cdr3_length: 18; j_call: TRBJ2-1
cdr3_nt: TGTGCCAGCAGTTACCTCATAGACTGGGTAGCGGGGGTGACAGATACGCAGTATTTT; cdr3_aa: CASSYLIDWVAGVTDTQYF; d_call: TRBD2; clone_size: many; v_call: TRBV6-6; cdr3_length: 19; j_call: TRBJ2-3
cdr3_nt: TGTGCCAGCAGCAACGCCGGGACAGGGGGCGATGAGCAGTTCTTC; cdr3_aa: CASSNAGTGGDEQFF; d_call: TRBD1; clone_size: many; v_call: TRBV28; cdr3_length: 15; j_call: TRBJ2-1